What follows are 7 T cell receptor beta chains derived from one specimen sequenced in a study of blood T cell repertoires in COVID-19. Using immunoSEQ multiplex PCR, the repertoire was profiled, and TCRdb retains in-frame clones only, with some absent. The data show under 200,000 clones, 80% to 90% seen once. The sample comprised peripheral blood. Receptors were obtained from a man aged 55-75 years with acute or convalescent COVID-19.

The J gene is TRBJ1-2, the V gene TRBV5-1; D is unclear. Trimming cost V 4 bases and J 0 bases, with 10 bases left between them. CDR3 length equals 14 residues. CDR1 and CDR2 from the germline V gene are SGHRS and YFSETQ. CDR3 sequence reads: CASSLVGSNYGYTF. In DNA, the CDR3 is TGCGCCAGCAGCCTAGTTGGTTCTAACTATGGCTACACCTTC.

The chain recombines TRBV5-1 with TRBJ2-1; a possible D gene is TRBD2 (5 bases). V lost 2 bases and J lost 2, with 11 bases in between. The CDR3 contains 15 residues. Germline lookup yields CDR1 SGHRS and CDR2 YFSETQ. The CDR3 is CASSFTDSTYNEQFF. CDR3 coding DNA: TGCGCCAGCAGCTTTACGGACTCGACCTACAATGAGCAGTTCTTC.

The chain joins TRBV6-5 to TRBJ2-5, with D maybe TRBD1 (6 bases). Germline V lookup: CDR1 MNHEY, CDR2 SVGAGI. Trimming cost V 8 bases and J 1 base, with 11 bases left between them. CDR3 length equals 13 residues. The CDR3 DNA reads TGTGCCAGCTGGCGGACAGCCCAAGAGACCCAGTACTTC. It codes for CASWRTAQETQYF.

The chain recombines TRBV28 with TRBJ1-2, with TRBD1 matching over 7 bases. This CDR3 contains 13 residues. The ends lost 6 bases at V and 2 bases at J; junction bases unmatched: 3. From germline, CDR1 is MDHEN and CDR2 SYDVKM. The CDR3 DNA follows: TGTGCCAGCAGAGAGGGGGCGAACTATGGCTACACCTTC. Translation gives CASREGANYGYTF.

The gene calls are TRBV7-3 and TRBJ2-2; D is unclear. Germline V gives CDR1 SGHTA, CDR2 FQGTGA. The CDR3 has 15 residues. The V end lost 0 bases, the J end lost 3 bases, and 8 bases lay between the germline ends. The CDR3 sequence is CASSLTNSYTGELFF. DNA for the CDR3: TGTGCCAGCAGCTTAACAAACTCCTACACCGGGGAGCTGTTTTTT.

This chain joins TRBV20-1 and TRBJ1-4; D may be TRBD1 (5 bases). The CDR3 extends over 11 amino acids. Germline-derived CDR1 and CDR2 are DFQATT and SNEGSKA (reference sequence). DNA for the CDR3: TGCAGCGCTGGCCGGGGGGAAAAACTGTTTTTT. Its protein product is CSAGRGEKLFF.

The CDR3 protein is CASSPRGQRNTIYF. In nucleotides, the CDR3 is TGTGCCAGCTCGCCCAGGGGGCAAAGAAACACCATATATTTT. The V call is TRBV14, the J call TRBJ1-3, with 8 bases aligning to TRBD1. The CDR3 runs 14 residues. Germline CDR1 is SGHDN and CDR2 is FVKESK. J gave up 5 bases and V 8 bases, and 8 bases lay outside the gene matches.